The clone carrying this TCR beta chain was recorded only once. Trimming left V 3 bases short and J 4 bases short, with 13 bases between. From germline, CDR1 is MNHEY and CDR2 SVGAGI. There are 14 residues in the CDR3. The sample comes from a study of blood T cell repertoires in COVID-19. The data were produced by immunoSEQ multiplex PCR, yet TCRdb's version contains in-frame clones alone and is incomplete. Of 60,000 to 80,000 clones detected, 84% appear once; the ten largest clones hold 8% to 9%. V usage is TRBV6-5 and J usage is TRBJ2-7; perhaps TRBD1 as D (6 bases). The sample comprised peripheral blood. This receptor was identified in a man aged 45-65 years with active COVID-19. DNA for the CDR3: TGTGCCAGCAGTTATCTACCAGGGGAGTACGAGCAGTACTTC. It is translated as CASSYLPGEYEQYF.